This TCR beta chain was recorded in a study of T cells in Graves' hyperthyroidism and ophthalmopathy. General study results and limits: A 13 V-J signature model discriminated ophthalmopathy versus stable hyperthyroidism.

Authors of the study amplified TCR beta CDR3 regions from RNA transcripts. Primed by the HTBI set, a first-round RT-PCR was run on the TCR CDR3. TCRdb analysed the multiplex PCR reads with MiXCR anew, one entry per CDR3 protein. The table records 690,000 or so distinct CDR3 sequences, roughly a sixth of them present only once. The V segment lost 5 bases and the J segment 0 bases; nucleotides outside the gene matches: 10. In germline, CDR1 is MGHRA, CDR2 YSYEKL. The CDR3 is 17 residues long. Diagnosis of hyperthyroidism was new in patients aged 18 to 65, and its duration was under 2 months. Blood was sampled at initial diagnosis of hyperthyroidism, prior to onset of any ophthalmopathy symptoms. As regards this clonotype: The target antigen is unknown.

The sequenced sample consisted of blood. The gene calls are TRBV4-1 and TRBJ1-2, with 9 bases fitting TRBD1. The receptor was isolated from a woman aged 45-65 years with Graves' hyperthyroidism that later progressed to Graves' ophthalmopathy. DNA of the CDR3: TGCGCCAGCAGCGATACTCCGGGACAGGGTTCTAACTATGGCTACACCTTC. This encodes CASSDTPGQGSNYGYTF.